The next 20 T cell receptor beta chains were all read from a single sample in a study of human T cells and chemical hapten exposure. MiXCR was run by TCRdb on the RACE reads, yielding one entry per CDR3 protein. The sample lists tens of thousands of distinct CDR3 sequences, approximately 9.4% occurring once. Time point: patch test 1, 2 weeks after DPC sensitization. As to treatment: therapeutic diphenylcyclopropenone sensitization with weekly scalp DPC. Sequencing was performed on whole blood, taken in connection with sensitization to the hapten diphenylcyclopropenone (DPC). These receptor sequences come from a woman aged 40 to 50 with alopecia areata. Some clones in this sample may be carry-over from other donors' samples.

At least ten counts were recorded for this clonotype. V and J are TRBV10-3 and TRBJ2-5; D unresolved. The CDR3 spans 13 residues. V was cut by 0 bases and J by 3 bases, with 5 bases left in between. The germline CDR1 and CDR2 sequences are ENHRY and SYGVKD. This CDR3 reads CAISESLKETQYF. The CDR3, as DNA: TGTGCCATCAGTGAGTCCCTCAAAGAGACCCAGTACTTC.

V gene TRBV12-3 or TRBV12-4 combines with J gene TRBJ2-3; no reliable D call. V was cut by 5 bases and J by 5 bases, with 17 bases left in between. The CDR3 length is 15 residues. The CDR3 sequence: CASSPSSWPRDTQYF. CDR3 nucleotide sequence: TGTGCCAGCAGTCCCAGCTCTTGGCCGCGAGATACGCAGTATTTT.

The V gene is TRBV29-1, the J gene TRBJ1-5; D not resolved. The CDR3 consists of 12 residues. V lost 4 bases and J 4 bases, leaving 8 bases between the germline ends. Germline CDR1 reads SQVTM; CDR2 reads ANQGSEA. CDR3 residues: CSVVFGNQPQHF. CDR3 sequence (DNA): TGCAGCGTTGTTTTCGGGAATCAGCCCCAGCATTTT.

The table lists this clonotype with many counts. The gene calls are TRBV9 and TRBJ2-7; 8 bases are a match to TRBD2. The CDR3 sequence is 14 residues long. Germline loops: CDR1 SGDLS, CDR2 YYNGEE. Trimming cost V 4 bases and J 3 bases; bases outside gene matches: 6. In nucleotides, the CDR3 is TGTGCCAGCAGCCCCGGGGGGGTTATCTACGAGCAGTACTTC. Translated: CASSPGGVIYEQYF. Complete variable domain (other parts from reference TRBV9 and TRBJ2-7): DSGVTQTPKHLITATGQRVTLRCSPRSGDLSVYWYQQSLDQGLQFLIQYYNGEERAKGNILERFSAQQFPDLHSELNLSSLELGDSALYFCASSPGGVIYEQYFGPGTRLTVT.

The chain recombines TRBV30 with TRBJ1-5; unclear D gene. Germline CDR1 GTSNPN, CDR2 SVGIG (reference sequence). V lost 1 base and J 5 bases, leaving 12 bases between the germline ends. The CDR3 consists of 14 residues. The CDR3 spells CAWSAIDGDQPQHF. CDR3 DNA sequence: TGTGCCTGGAGTGCAATTGACGGGGATCAGCCCCAGCATTTT.

This clonotype was seen a handful of times. The gene calls are TRBV3-2 and TRBJ2-7; no DNA check was done on the table's D call, TRBD1. TRBV3-2 is tagged as a pseudogene. This CDR3 has 13 amino acids. In DNA, the CDR3 is TGTGCCAGCGGCCAAGCAGGGGAGGCCGAGCAGTACTTC. Protein product: CASGQAGEAEQYF.

This chain joins TRBV6-1 and TRBJ2-2; 8 bases fit TRBD1. This CDR3 has 16 amino acids. The germline CDR1 and CDR2 sequences are MNHNS and SASEGT. With 4 bases clipped from V and 0 bases from J, the junction kept 4 bases outside the gene matches. DNA of the CDR3: TGTGCCAGCAGTGTAGGACAGGGCCCGAACACCGGGGAGCTGTTTTTT. It is translated as CASSVGQGPNTGELFF.

Many counts were recorded for this clonotype. The chain recombines TRBV6-1 with TRBJ1-3, with a weak D call TRBD1 (6 bases). Germline loops: CDR1 MNHNS, CDR2 SASEGT. Trimming left V 7 bases short and J 0 bases short, with 10 bases between. The CDR3 extends over 14 amino acids. CDR3 coding DNA: TGTGCCAGCACAGGGGCGAGCTCTGGAAACACCATATATTTT. Its translation: CASTGASSGNTIYF.

This clonotype was picked up many times. The chain is built from TRBV6-6 and TRBJ2-2; 8 bases map to TRBD1. Trimming at V came to 6 bases and at J to 3 bases, leaving 18 bases not matched to a gene. Germline CDR1 reads MNHNY; CDR2 reads SVGAGI (reference sequence). The CDR3 spans 19 residues. CDR3: CASRPPAGGGRSYTGELFF. The CDR3 bases are TGTGCCAGCAGGCCCCCCGCAGGGGGCGGGCGCTCCTACACCGGGGAGCTGTTTTTT.

This clonotype has at least ten counts. This sequence joins TRBV14 and TRBJ2-1; a weak D match, TRBD2 (6 bases). The germline gives CDR1 SGHDN, CDR2 FVKESK. This CDR3 has 17 residues. V shed 1 base and J shed 7 bases, with 20 bases lying between them. CDR3: CASSQVLGGWRGNEQFF. CDR3 sequence (DNA): TGTGCCAGCAGCCAAGTCCTTGGCGGTTGGCGGGGAAATGAGCAGTTCTTC.

This clonotype was seen more than once but under ten times. The chain combines TRBV14 with TRBJ2-1; perhaps TRBD2 as D (6 bases). The germline gives CDR1 SGHDN, CDR2 FVKESK. CDR3 length equals 15 residues. Trimming left V 4 bases short and J 5 bases short, with 15 bases between. The DNA of the CDR3 is TGTGCCAGCAGCCTGTGGCGGGGCAGTCACAATGAGCAGTTCTTC. Its translation: CASSLWRGSHNEQFF.

Points on this clonotype: This may be a read error: a much more frequent sequence differs by one nucleotide. The V gene is TRBV5-5, the J gene TRBJ2-1, with D possibly TRBD2 on 6 matching bases. Germline assignment: CDR1 SGHKS and CDR2 YYEKEE (reference sequence). The CDR3 is made up of 15 amino acids. The CDR3 DNA sequence: TGTGTCAGCAGCCCCCTAACAGTCGGGGGTAGTGAGCAGTTCTTC. It codes for CVSSPLTVGGSEQFF.

The chain joins TRBV29-1 to TRBJ2-6; the D is unclear. The CDR3 has 14 residues. Germline CDR1 is SQVTM and CDR2 is ANQGSEA. With 5 bases removed from V and 4 bases from J, the gap between germline ends came to 12 bases. The CDR3 nucleotides are TGCAGCGTTACCCTGGCTCTGGGGGCCAACGTCCTGACTTTC. The encoded protein is CSVTLALGANVLTF.

This clonotype was recorded a few times. V and J are TRBV4-3 and TRBJ1-6; 8 bases fit TRBD1. The CDR3 consists of 18 residues. Germline CDR1 is LGHNA and CDR2 is YSLEER. The V segment lost 1 base and the J segment 3 bases; nucleotides outside the gene matches: 8. CDR3 nucleotide sequence: TGCGCCAGCAGCCAAGCTACGACAGGGGCCAACTATAATTCACCCCTCCACTTT. This translates into CASSQATTGANYNSPLHF.

This clonotype has more than one count but fewer than ten. This sequence joins TRBV18 and TRBJ2-3, with no clear D. V was trimmed by 3 bases and J by 2 bases, leaving 9 bases between them. Germline CDR1 and CDR2: KGHSH and LQKENI. The CDR3 sequence is 14 residues long. The CDR3 is CASSPDQATDTQYF. The CDR3 coding sequence is TGTGCCAGCTCACCCGACCAGGCCACAGATACGCAGTATTTT.

This clonotype was counted between two and nine times. This chain uses TRBV6-2 or TRBV6-3 with TRBJ1-5, with D possibly matching TRBD1 (6 bases). Between the trimmed V and J ends, which lost 5 bases and 4 bases, there was a span of 15 bases. The CDR3 covers 15 residues. Looked up from germline, CDR1 is MNHEY and CDR2 is SVGEGT. CDR3 sequence reads: CASSDDRTRNQPQHF. CDR3 bases: TGTGCCAGCAGTGATGACAGGACCCGAAATCAGCCCCAGCATTTT.

This clonotype was seen repeatedly, ten times or more. The chain employs TRBV27 and TRBJ2-5; tentative D call: TRBD2 (6 bases). The V end lost 3 bases, the J end lost 3 bases, and 14 bases lay between the germline ends. This CDR3 comprises 15 residues. Germline loops: CDR1 MNHEY, CDR2 SMNVEV (reference sequence). The CDR3 protein is CASSFASAVEETQYF. The CDR3, as DNA: TGTGCCAGCAGTTTTGCTAGCGCCGTAGAAGAGACCCAGTACTTC.

The chain carries TRBV7-9 and TRBJ2-3, with unresolved D. In germline, CDR1 is SEHNR, CDR2 FQNEAQ (reference sequence). The CDR3 sequence is 14 residues long. The V gene lost 1 base and the J gene lost 12 bases, with 17 bases spanning the gap. Here the CDR3 reads CASSLEVASHHQYF. In nucleotides, the CDR3 is TGTGCCAGCAGCTTAGAGGTGGCATCTCACCACCAGTATTTT.

The sample holds many counts of this clonotype. The chain couples TRBV19 to TRBJ2-3, with 8 bases that match TRBD1. V trimming: 8 bases; J trimming: 1 base; junction bases outside the gene matches: 5. This CDR3 contains 14 residues. Germline V gives CDR1 LNHDA, CDR2 SQIVND (reference sequence). CDR3 region: CASGQGLGTDTQYF. The DNA for the CDR3 is TGTGCCAGTGGACAGGGTCTAGGCACAGATACGCAGTATTTT. Looking up the rest from reference TRBV19 and TRBJ2-3 gives the full variable domain: DGGITQSPKYLFRKEGQNVTLSCEQNLNHDAMYWYRQDPGQGLRLIYYSQIVNDFQKGDIAEGYSVSREKKESFPLTVTSAQKNPTAFYLCASGQGLGTDTQYFGPGTRLTVL.

The CDR3 DNA reads TGTGCCAGCAGGGCGGGGGGCTCCACCAACACCGGGGAGCTGTTTTTT. This translates into CASRAGGSTNTGELFF. This chain joins TRBV12-3 or TRBV12-4 and TRBJ2-2; 8 bases align to TRBD2. The CDR3 totals 16 residues. With V trimmed by 6 bases and J by 2 bases, 8 bases remained unmatched.